This T cell receptor beta chain was observed in a study of molecular identifiers for immune sequencing clone quantification. The overall study: Naive CD8 cell RNA, from around 20,000 or 100,000 cells, was split five ways in replicates, with four sequenced. Study findings and constraints: Highly expanded clones may be undercounted when identical TCR molecules share barcodes.

Generation of bulk TCR libraries relied on previously described methods and listed TCR primers. Each CDR3 protein gets one entry after TCRdb re-called the PCR reads with MiXCR. The sample holds approximately 590,000 distinct CDR3 sequences; about 25% are singletons and the top ten take about 0.81%. Isolation of naive CD8 T cells was achieved by sorting on a CD8+CD4-CCR7+CD45RA+ phenotype. For this clonotype: What it binds is unknown.

This CDR3 comprises 16 residues. Trimming took off 0 bases at V and 0 bases at J, with 10 bases between the two ends. The germline gives CDR1 SGDLS, CDR2 YYNGEE. The receptor's source is a human donor in good health. Some libraries in this study had Jurkat cell RNA spiked in. Sequences were obtained from naive CD8+ T cells from blood, with Jurkat cell RNA spiked in. Subset: FACS-sorted CD8+CD4-CCR7+CD45RA+ naive T cells. The chain carries TRBV9 and TRBJ2-1, with a possible D match to TRBD2 (5 bases). CDR3 protein: CASSVVGASSYNEQFF. CDR3 coding DNA: TGTGCCAGCAGCGTAGTGGGAGCCAGCTCCTACAATGAGCAGTTCTTC.